What follows is one T cell receptor beta chain and its context. Antigen specificity is unknown. Every isolated RNA sample was fully reverse transcribed, so sequencing captured expressed TCRB transcripts. Clones were sequenced by immunoSEQ multiplex PCR, and TCRdb holds only the in-frame ones, with some missing. Among 150,000 or so clones listed, roughly 59% were seen once. The length of the CDR3 is 12 residues. V lost 6 bases and J 5 bases, leaving 10 bases between the germline ends. In germline, CDR1 is SGHTA, CDR2 FQGNSA. These data belong to a study of beta chain features in type 1 diabetes. Points from the study as a whole: All four CD4+ subsets from Type 1 diabetes patients carried moderately but significantly shorter TCRB CDR3s.

The origin of this receptor is a man younger than 40 with type 1 diabetes. The sequenced sample was naive CD4+ T cells from blood. The rearrangement uses TRBV7-2 and TRBJ2-5; D possibly corresponds to TRBD2 (5 bases). CDR3 DNA: TGTGCCAGCAGTGGACTTCGGGAGACCCAGTACTTC. This encodes CASSGLRETQYF.